This entry lists 9 T cell receptor beta chains sequenced from one sample in a study of blood T cell repertoires in COVID-19. The repertoire was sequenced with immunoSEQ multiplex PCR; TCRdb's copy has only in-frame clones and lacks some. The table records 30,000 to 35,000 clones, 70% to 90% of them present only once. Sequenced input: peripheral blood. All receptors derive from a man aged 65-85 years with acute or convalescent COVID-19.

The V gene is TRBV12-2, the J gene TRBJ2-4; the table names TRBD1, a call not compared with the DNA. TRBV12-2 is flagged as a pseudogene. This CDR3 spans 17 amino acids. The CDR3 DNA reads as TGTGCAAATACCGGGACAGTGATTCCTCTAGCCAAAAACATTCAGTACTTC. The encoded protein is CANTGTVIPLAKNIQYF.

The genes are TRBV7-2 and TRBJ2-5; D perhaps matches TRBD2 (6 bases). This CDR3 spans 15 amino acids. The germline V and J ends were trimmed by 1 base and 4 bases, with 13 bases remaining between them. Per germline, CDR1 SGHTA and CDR2 FQGNSA. The CDR3 coding sequence is TGTGCCAGCAGCTTAGGGGCGGGAAGCTTAGAGACCCAGTACTTC. Encoded protein: CASSLGAGSLETQYF.

The CDR3 loop is CASSEAPGGGTEAFF. CDR3 DNA sequence: TGTGCCAGCAGTGAAGCGCCCGGGGGGGGAACTGAAGCTTTCTTT. The chain carries TRBV6-1 and TRBJ1-1, with a weak D call TRBD1 (5 bases). Germline CDR1 reads MNHNS; CDR2 reads SASEGT. Trimming took 0 bases from V and 5 from J, leaving 13 bases between them. This CDR3 is 15 amino acids long.

This chain uses TRBV7-3 with TRBJ2-5; tentative D call: TRBD1 (6 bases). V was cut by 3 bases and J by 1 base, with 27 bases left in between. The CDR3 length is 20 residues. Germline CDR1 reads SGHTA; CDR2 reads FQGTGA. DNA of the CDR3: TGTGCCAGCAGCTTGCAACCCCCCACGATAACCGGACAGACCCAAGAGACCCAGTACTTC. It translates to CASSLQPPTITGQTQETQYF. The whole variable domain, remainder taken from reference TRBV7-3 and TRBJ2-5, is GAGVSQTPSNKVTEKGKYVELRCDPISGHTALYWYRQSLGQGPEFLIYFQGTGAADDSGLPNDRFFAVRPEGSVSTLKIQRTERGDSAVYLCASSLQPPTITGQTQETQYFGPGTRLLVL.

The J gene is TRBJ2-2, the V gene TRBV7-2; D not resolved. In germline, CDR1 is SGHTA, CDR2 FQGNSA. Trimming cost V 6 bases and J 2 bases, with 13 bases left between them. The CDR3 has 15 residues. This CDR3 reads CASSTTRRNTGELFF. DNA of the CDR3: TGTGCCAGCAGTACTACCCGGAGAAACACCGGGGAGCTGTTTTTT. The full variable domain, rest sourced from reference TRBV7-2 and TRBJ2-2, is GAGVSQSPSNKVTEKGKDVELRCDPISGHTALYWYRQSLGQGLEFLIYFQGNSAPDKSGLPSDRFSAERTGGSVSTLTIQRTQQEDSAVYLCASSTTRRNTGELFFGEGSRLTVL.

The CDR3 here is CASSPVRPGVYEQYF. CDR3 coding DNA: TGTGCCAGCAGCCCCGTGAGACCAGGGGTTTACGAGCAGTACTTC. The V call is TRBV6-2 or TRBV6-3, the J call TRBJ2-7; maybe TRBD1 (6 bases). The CDR3 loop spans 15 amino acids. V was pared by 6 bases and J by 4 bases, with 19 bases between. From germline, CDR1 is MNHEY and CDR2 SVGEGT.

The J gene is TRBJ1-1, the V gene TRBV7-2, with 11 nucleotides matching TRBD1. This CDR3 is 17 amino acids long. After removal of 3 bases from V and 0 bases from J, the junction contained 6 bases not matched to a gene. Germline V gives CDR1 SGHTA, CDR2 FQGNSA. CDR3 sequence: CASSLAGTGGVNTEAFF. CDR3 nucleotides: TGTGCCAGCAGCTTGGCCGGGACAGGGGGGGTGAACACTGAAGCTTTCTTT.

This CDR3 is CATSREGGLGKTQYF. Written as DNA, the CDR3 is TGTGCCACCAGCAGAGAGGGGGGGCTAGGAAAGACCCAGTACTTC. This chain links TRBV15 with TRBJ2-5; D possibly corresponds to TRBD2 (7 bases). Trimming pared 0 bases from V and 6 bases from J, leaving 14 bases between. This CDR3 has 15 residues. Germline V gene lookup returns CDR1 LNHNV and CDR2 YYDKDF (reference sequence).

The chain uses TRBV7-3 and TRBJ2-1, with 10 bases aligning to TRBD2. CDR1 SGHTA and CDR2 FQGTGA come from the germline V gene. V was pared by 5 bases and J by 9 bases, with 7 bases of the junction left unmatched. CDR3 length: 14 residues. The DNA of the CDR3 is TGTGCCAGCAGCCTCGAGCGGGAGGGCTCTGAGCAGTTCTTC. Encoded protein: CASSLEREGSEQFF.